One sample yielded the 19 T cell receptor beta chains listed below, sequenced in a study of blood T cell repertoires in COVID-19. Produced via immunoSEQ multiplex PCR; TCRdb's table is partial and in-frame only. The sample shows some 140,000 clones, 70% to 85% of them seen only once. Material for sequencing was peripheral blood. Receptor source: a woman aged 55-69 years with acute or convalescent COVID-19.

The chain links TRBV2 to TRBJ2-2, with no clear D. Trimming shortened V by 8 bases and J by 4 bases, and 11 bases separated the two germline ends. The CDR3 totals 13 residues. Looked up from germline, CDR1 is SNHLY and CDR2 is FYNNEI. This CDR3 is CASRVLSTGELFF. The CDR3 DNA is TGTGCCAGCCGGGTCCTAAGCACCGGGGAGCTGTTTTTT.

This clone was seen repeatedly, ten times or more. This sample includes further DNA sequences coding for the same CDR3. The V gene is TRBV7-9, the J gene TRBJ1-2; the match to TRBD1 covers 10 bases. V shed 5 bases, J shed 2 bases, and the junction held 5 bases outside the gene matches. This CDR3 contains 15 residues. Germline CDR1 and CDR2: SEHNR and FQNEAQ (reference sequence). The CDR3, as DNA: TGTGCCAGCAGCCCGCGACAGGGGGCCAACTATGGCTACACCTTC. Translated, it gives CASSPRQGANYGYTF.

The chain links TRBV3-1 (or the pseudogene TRBV3-2) to TRBJ1-2; 7 bases agree with TRBD1. With V trimmed by 0 bases and J by 7 bases, 5 bases remained unmatched. The CDR3 spans 14 residues. The germline V gene encodes CDR1 LGHDT and CDR2 YNNKEL (reference sequence). The CDR3 DNA reads TGTGCCAGCAGCCAAGAGGGGACAGACGGTGGCTACACCTTC. Translated: CASSQEGTDGGYTF.

The chain combines TRBV7-3 with TRBJ1-2; maybe TRBD1 (5 bases). Germline CDR1 and CDR2: SGHTA and FQGTGA. Trimming removed 4 bases at V and 6 bases at J, with 12 bases between. This CDR3 is 13 amino acids long. CDR3 DNA: TGTGCCAGCAGCTCGGACAATGGTGATGGCTACACCTTC. Its translation: CASSSDNGDGYTF.

The chain uses TRBV9 and TRBJ2-1, with TRBD1 matching over 9 bases. The V and J ends lost 4 bases and 7 bases, in that order; junction bases with no gene match: 9. Germline-derived CDR1 and CDR2 are SGDLS and YYNGEE. CDR3 length: 15 residues. The CDR3 here is CASSSLGTGRNEQFF. Written as DNA, the CDR3 is TGTGCCAGCAGCTCTCTCGGGACAGGGCGAAATGAGCAGTTCTTC. Variable domain in full (rest from reference TRBV9 and TRBJ2-1): DSGVTQTPKHLITATGQRVTLRCSPRSGDLSVYWYQQSLDQGLQFLIQYYNGEERAKGNILERFSAQQFPDLHSELNLSSLELGDSALYFCASSSLGTGRNEQFFGPGTRLTVL.

The genes are TRBV11-2 and TRBJ1-3; D is unclear. V was trimmed by 0 bases and J by 0 bases, leaving 6 bases between them. The CDR3 consists of 15 residues. CDR1 SGHAT and CDR2 FQNNGV come from the germline V gene. The CDR3 DNA reads TGTGCCAGCAGCTTAGACGGTAACTCTGGAAACACCATATATTTT. Translated: CASSLDGNSGNTIYF. Drawing the rest from reference TRBV11-2 and TRBJ1-3, the complete variable domain is EAGVAQSPRYKIIEKRQSVAFWCNPISGHATLYWYQQILGQGPKLLIQFQNNGVVDDSQLPKDRFSAERLKGVDSTLKIQPAKLEDSAVYLCASSLDGNSGNTIYFGEGSWLTVV.

This clone was found once. The genes are TRBV18 and TRBJ2-1; tentatively, D is TRBD2 (6 bases). The CDR3 extends over 15 amino acids. Between the trimmed V and J ends, which lost 4 bases and 0 bases, there was a span of 10 bases. Per the germline V gene, CDR1 is KGHSH and CDR2 is LQKENI. This chain's CDR3 is CASSLGGSSYNEQFF. For the CDR3, the DNA is TGTGCCAGCTCACTGGGGGGAAGCTCCTACAATGAGCAGTTCTTC.

The chain links TRBV9 to TRBJ2-5, with 8 positions matching TRBD2. Germline V lookup: CDR1 SGDLS, CDR2 YYNGEE. This CDR3 has 19 residues. The ends lost 0 bases at V and 6 bases at J; junction bases unmatched: 19. This CDR3 reads CASSVGVESGGSLFQTQYF. In nucleotides, the CDR3 is TGTGCCAGCAGCGTAGGAGTAGAGAGCGGGGGCTCTTTATTTCAGACCCAGTACTTC.

The chain joins TRBV14 to TRBJ2-1; D not certain. V lost 0 bases and J 9 bases, leaving 9 bases between the germline ends. From germline, CDR1 is SGHDN and CDR2 FVKESK. The length of the CDR3 is 13 residues. CDR3 nucleotide sequence: TGTGCCAGCAGCCAAGATCGATGGCTTGAGCAGTTCTTC. Translating gives CASSQDRWLEQFF.

On this clone itself: The same CDR3 is also encoded by other DNA sequences in this sample. The chain couples TRBV20-1 to TRBJ2-5; D call uncertain. Per germline, CDR1 DFQATT and CDR2 SNEGSKA (reference sequence). V was shortened by 5 bases and J by 2 bases, with 3 bases between the two germline ends. CDR3 length: 10 amino acids. CDR3 DNA sequence: TGCAGTGCTTCACAAGAGACCCAGTACTTC. It specifies CSASQETQYF.

The chain combines TRBV2 with TRBJ1-6; perhaps TRBD1 as D (5 bases). Trimming stripped 2 bases from V and 5 bases from J, with 7 bases between. Germline V gene sequence: CDR1 SNHLY, CDR2 FYNNEI. The CDR3 extends over 14 amino acids. The DNA for the CDR3 is TGTGCCAGCAGTGAAAGACAGAATAATTCACCCCTCCACTTT. It codes for CASSERQNNSPLHF.

The chain combines TRBV30 with TRBJ1-3, with D perhaps matching TRBD1 (5 bases). CDR1 and CDR2 (germline): GTSNPN, SVGIG (reference sequence). CDR3 size: 16 residues. The V gene lost 3 bases and the J gene lost 0 bases, with 15 bases spanning the gap. CDR3 bases: TGTGCCTGGAGCTCGACAGTCCCGAGCTCTGGAAACACCATATATTTT. Translated, it gives CAWSSTVPSSGNTIYF.

The chain links TRBV28 to TRBJ2-2, with 11 bases aligning to TRBD2. CDR1 and CDR2 (germline): MDHEN, SYDVKM. V was pared by 4 bases and J by 7 bases, with 8 bases of the junction left unmatched. This CDR3 has 16 amino acids. CDR3 nucleotides: TGTGCCAGCAGTTCCACCCAACTAGCGGGGGACGGGGAGCTGTTTTTT. It specifies CASSSTQLAGDGELFF.

This chain connects TRBV28 to TRBJ2-1, with 10 positions matching TRBD1. Germline trimming cut 5 bases from V and 9 bases from J; bases unmatched to any gene: 13. CDR1 is MDHEN and CDR2 is SYDVKM in the germline V gene. The CDR3 sequence is 16 residues long. CDR3 sequence: CASSRGQGGTVSEQFF. CDR3 nucleotide sequence: TGTGCCAGCAGTCGTGGACAGGGGGGGACCGTGAGTGAGCAGTTCTTC.

The CDR3 DNA follows: TGTGCCAGCAGTTACTCGACAGGGGCGGCTAATGAAAAACTGTTTTTT. Amino acids: CASSYSTGAANEKLFF. The chain uses TRBV6-5 and TRBJ1-4, with 8 nucleotides matching TRBD1. This CDR3 has 16 residues. In germline, CDR1 is MNHEY, CDR2 SVGAGI. The junction had 3 bases not matched to a gene; V was cut back by 0 bases and J by 3 bases.

The table lists this clone with a few counts. The chain employs TRBV7-9 and TRBJ1-1; 9 positions agree with TRBD1. This CDR3 has 14 amino acids. Germline V CDR1 and CDR2: SEHNR, FQNEAQ (reference sequence). V was clipped by 6 bases and J by 2 bases; unmatched bases: 4. The CDR3 DNA is TGTGCCAGCAGGGGCACAGGGGGCAACACTGAAGCTTTCTTT. Translation: CASRGTGGNTEAFF.

J is TRBJ1-4 and V is TRBV24-1; 8 positions agree with TRBD1. The CDR3 totals 15 residues. The germline gives CDR1 KGHDR, CDR2 SFDVKD. Trimming cost V 5 bases and J 7 bases; bases outside gene matches: 8. The CDR3 here is CATSAGDRGGEKLFF. CDR3 bases: TGTGCCACCAGTGCGGGAGACAGGGGAGGTGAAAAACTGTTTTTT.

This clone has more than one count but fewer than ten. This chain's CDR3 is CASSGWVGDSANEKLFF. CDR3 sequence (DNA): TGCGCCAGCAGCGGATGGGTGGGCGACAGCGCTAATGAAAAACTGTTTTTT. This chain joins TRBV5-1 and TRBJ1-4; tentative D call: TRBD1 (5 bases). The V end was cut by 4 bases, the J end by 3 bases, with 19 bases between. CDR3 size: 17 residues. The germline V gene encodes CDR1 SGHRS and CDR2 YFSETQ.

The chain recombines TRBV6-1 with TRBJ1-2; D remains unclear. The CDR3 spans 14 residues. Trimming shortened V by 3 bases and J by 4 bases, and 12 bases separated the two germline ends. In germline, CDR1 is MNHNS, CDR2 SASEGT. The CDR3 loop is CASSDFASVYGYTF. CDR3 nucleotide sequence: TGTGCCAGCAGTGATTTCGCATCAGTCTATGGCTACACCTTC.